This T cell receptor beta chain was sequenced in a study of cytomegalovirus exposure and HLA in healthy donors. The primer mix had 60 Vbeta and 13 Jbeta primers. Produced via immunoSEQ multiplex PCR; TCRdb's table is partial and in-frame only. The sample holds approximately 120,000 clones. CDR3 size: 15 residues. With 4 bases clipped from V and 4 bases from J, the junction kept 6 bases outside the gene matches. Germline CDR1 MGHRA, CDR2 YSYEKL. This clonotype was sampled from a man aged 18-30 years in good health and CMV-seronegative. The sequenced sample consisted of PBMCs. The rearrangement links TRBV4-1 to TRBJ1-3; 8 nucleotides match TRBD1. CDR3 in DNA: TGCGCCAGCAGCCTGTCAGGGGGCCCGGGAAACACCATATATTTT. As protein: CASSLSGGPGNTIYF.